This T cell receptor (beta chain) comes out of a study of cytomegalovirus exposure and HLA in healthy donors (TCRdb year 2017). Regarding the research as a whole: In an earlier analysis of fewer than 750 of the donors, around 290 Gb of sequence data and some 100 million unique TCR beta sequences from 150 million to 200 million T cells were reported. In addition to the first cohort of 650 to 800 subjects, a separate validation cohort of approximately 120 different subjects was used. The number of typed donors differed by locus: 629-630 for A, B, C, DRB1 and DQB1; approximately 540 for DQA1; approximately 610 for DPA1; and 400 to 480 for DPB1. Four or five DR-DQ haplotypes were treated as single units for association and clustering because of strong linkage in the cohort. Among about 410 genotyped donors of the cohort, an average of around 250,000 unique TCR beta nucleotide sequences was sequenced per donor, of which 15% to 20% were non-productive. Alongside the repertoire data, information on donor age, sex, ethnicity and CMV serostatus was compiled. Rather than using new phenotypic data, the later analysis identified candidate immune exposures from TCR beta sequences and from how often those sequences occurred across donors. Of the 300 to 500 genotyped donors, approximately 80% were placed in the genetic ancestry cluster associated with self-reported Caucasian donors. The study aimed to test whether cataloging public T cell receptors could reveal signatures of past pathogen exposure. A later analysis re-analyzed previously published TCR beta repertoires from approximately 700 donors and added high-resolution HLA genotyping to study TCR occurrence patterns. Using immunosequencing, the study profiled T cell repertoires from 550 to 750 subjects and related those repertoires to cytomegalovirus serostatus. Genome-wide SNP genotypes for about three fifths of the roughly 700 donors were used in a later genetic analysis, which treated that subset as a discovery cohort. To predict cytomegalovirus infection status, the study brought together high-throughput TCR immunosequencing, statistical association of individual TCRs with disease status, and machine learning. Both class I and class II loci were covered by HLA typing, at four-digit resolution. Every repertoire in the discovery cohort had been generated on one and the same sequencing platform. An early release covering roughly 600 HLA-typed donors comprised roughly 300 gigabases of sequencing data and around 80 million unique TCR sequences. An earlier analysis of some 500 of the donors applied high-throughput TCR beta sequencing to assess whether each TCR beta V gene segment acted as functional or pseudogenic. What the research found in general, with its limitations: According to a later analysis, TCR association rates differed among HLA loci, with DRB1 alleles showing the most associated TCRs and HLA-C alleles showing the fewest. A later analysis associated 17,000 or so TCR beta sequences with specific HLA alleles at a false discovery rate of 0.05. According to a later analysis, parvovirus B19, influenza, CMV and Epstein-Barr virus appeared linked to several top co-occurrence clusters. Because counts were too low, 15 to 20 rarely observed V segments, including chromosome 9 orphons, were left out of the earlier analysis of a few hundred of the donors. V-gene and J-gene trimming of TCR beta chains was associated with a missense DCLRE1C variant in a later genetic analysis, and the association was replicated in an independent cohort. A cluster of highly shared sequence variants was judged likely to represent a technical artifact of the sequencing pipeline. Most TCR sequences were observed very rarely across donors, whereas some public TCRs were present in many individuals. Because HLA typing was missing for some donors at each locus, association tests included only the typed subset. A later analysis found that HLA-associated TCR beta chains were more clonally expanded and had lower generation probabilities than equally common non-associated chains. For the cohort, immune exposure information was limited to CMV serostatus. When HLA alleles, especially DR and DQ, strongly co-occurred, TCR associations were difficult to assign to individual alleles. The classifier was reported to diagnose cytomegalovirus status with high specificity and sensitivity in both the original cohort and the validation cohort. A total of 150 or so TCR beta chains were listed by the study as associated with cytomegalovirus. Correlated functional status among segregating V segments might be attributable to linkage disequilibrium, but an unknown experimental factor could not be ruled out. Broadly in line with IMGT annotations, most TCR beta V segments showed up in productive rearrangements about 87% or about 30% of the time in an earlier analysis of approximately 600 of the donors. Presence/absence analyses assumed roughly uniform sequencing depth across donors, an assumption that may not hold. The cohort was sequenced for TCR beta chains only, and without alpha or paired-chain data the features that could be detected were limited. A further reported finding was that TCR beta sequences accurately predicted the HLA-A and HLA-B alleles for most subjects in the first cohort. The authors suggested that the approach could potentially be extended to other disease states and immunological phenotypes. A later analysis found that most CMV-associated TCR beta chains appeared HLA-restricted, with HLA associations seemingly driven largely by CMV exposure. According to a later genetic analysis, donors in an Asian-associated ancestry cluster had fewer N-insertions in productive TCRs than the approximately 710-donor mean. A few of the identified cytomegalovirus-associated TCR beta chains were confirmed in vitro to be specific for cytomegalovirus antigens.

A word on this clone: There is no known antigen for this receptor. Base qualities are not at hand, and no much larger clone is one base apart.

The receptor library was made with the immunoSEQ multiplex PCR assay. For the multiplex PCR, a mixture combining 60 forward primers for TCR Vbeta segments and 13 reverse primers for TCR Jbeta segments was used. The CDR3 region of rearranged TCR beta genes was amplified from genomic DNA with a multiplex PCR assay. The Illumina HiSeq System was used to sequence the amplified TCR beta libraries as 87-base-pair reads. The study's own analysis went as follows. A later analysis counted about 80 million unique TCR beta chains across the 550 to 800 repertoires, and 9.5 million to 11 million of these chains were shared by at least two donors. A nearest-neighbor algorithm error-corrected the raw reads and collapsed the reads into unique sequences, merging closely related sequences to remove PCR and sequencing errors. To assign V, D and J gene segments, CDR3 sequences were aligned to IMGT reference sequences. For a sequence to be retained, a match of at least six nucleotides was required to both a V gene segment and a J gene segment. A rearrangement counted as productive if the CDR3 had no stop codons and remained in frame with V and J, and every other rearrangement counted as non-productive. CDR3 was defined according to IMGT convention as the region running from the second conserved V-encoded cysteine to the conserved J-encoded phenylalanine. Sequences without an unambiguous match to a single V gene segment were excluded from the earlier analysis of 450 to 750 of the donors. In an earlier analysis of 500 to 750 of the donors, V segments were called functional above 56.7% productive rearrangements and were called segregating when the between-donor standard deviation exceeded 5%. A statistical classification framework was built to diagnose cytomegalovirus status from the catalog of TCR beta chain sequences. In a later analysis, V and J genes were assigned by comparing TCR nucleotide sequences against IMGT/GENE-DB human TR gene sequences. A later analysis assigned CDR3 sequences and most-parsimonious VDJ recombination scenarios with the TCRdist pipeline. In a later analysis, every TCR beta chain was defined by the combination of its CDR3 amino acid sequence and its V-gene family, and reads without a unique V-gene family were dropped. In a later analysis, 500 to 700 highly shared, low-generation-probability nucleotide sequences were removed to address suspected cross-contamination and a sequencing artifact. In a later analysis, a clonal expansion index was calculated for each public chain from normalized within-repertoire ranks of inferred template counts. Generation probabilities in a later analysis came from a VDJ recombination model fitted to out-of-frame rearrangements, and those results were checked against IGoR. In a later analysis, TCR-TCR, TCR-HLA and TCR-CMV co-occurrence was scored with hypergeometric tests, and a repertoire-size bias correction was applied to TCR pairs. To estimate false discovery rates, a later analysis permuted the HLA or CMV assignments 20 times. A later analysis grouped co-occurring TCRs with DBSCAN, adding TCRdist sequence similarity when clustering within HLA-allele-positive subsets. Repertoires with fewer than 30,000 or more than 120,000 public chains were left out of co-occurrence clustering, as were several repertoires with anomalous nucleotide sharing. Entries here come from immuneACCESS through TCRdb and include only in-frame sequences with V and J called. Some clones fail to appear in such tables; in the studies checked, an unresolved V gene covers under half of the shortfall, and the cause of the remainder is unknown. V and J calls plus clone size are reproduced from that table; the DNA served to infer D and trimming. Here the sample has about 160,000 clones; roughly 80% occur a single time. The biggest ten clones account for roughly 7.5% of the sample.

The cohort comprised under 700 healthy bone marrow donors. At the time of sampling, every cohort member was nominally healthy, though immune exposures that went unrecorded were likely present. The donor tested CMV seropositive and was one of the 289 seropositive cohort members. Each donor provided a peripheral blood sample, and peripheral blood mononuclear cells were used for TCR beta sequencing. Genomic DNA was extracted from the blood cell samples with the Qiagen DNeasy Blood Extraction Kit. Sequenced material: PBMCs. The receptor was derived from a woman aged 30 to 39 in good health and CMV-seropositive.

Read as DNA, the sequence is TGTGCCACTTCGGGACAGGGGTTCAACGAGCAGTACTTC. This codes for CATSGQGFNEQYF. Rearrangement joined TRBV10-3 to TRBJ2-7; TRBD1 aligns with 10 central bases. The CDR3 has 13 amino acids, counting the end cysteine and phenylalanine. The only DNA kept is the CDR3, 39 bases in frame from the first base. V is trimmed back by 10 bases and J by 5 bases, and the junction contains 8 bases that no gene match accounts for. From a lookup of the germline V gene, CDR1 and CDR2 are ENHRY and SYGVKD.